These 17 T cell receptor beta chains were all obtained from the same sample, sequenced in a study of blood T cell repertoires in COVID-19. Repertoires were generated with immunoSEQ multiplex PCR, while TCRdb's copy carries only in-frame clones and drops some. The sample carries roughly 440,000 clones, roughly 88% recorded once. Sequenced input: peripheral blood. These receptors all come from a woman aged 50 to 65 with COVID-19, enrolled during active disease.

This sequence joins TRBV9 and TRBJ1-2; possible D gene TRBD1, 5 bases. V lost 0 bases and J 7 bases, leaving 22 bases between the germline ends. Germline CDR1 SGDLS, CDR2 YYNGEE. The CDR3 has 17 amino acids. In nucleotides, the CDR3 is TGTGCCAGCAGCGTAGGAAGGGAAAAGGTCGGAGGGGTTGGCTACACCTTC. Translating gives CASSVGREKVGGVGYTF.

This chain links TRBV3-1 (or the pseudogene TRBV3-2) with TRBJ2-5, with TRBD1 matching 7 bases. Germline assignment: CDR1 LGHDT and CDR2 YNNKEL (reference sequence). The J segment lost 4 bases and the V segment lost 4 bases, leaving 6 bases of the junction unmatched. The length of the CDR3 is 14 residues. The CDR3 loop is CASSPRTGGETQYF. CDR3 in DNA: TGTGCCAGCAGCCCTAGGACAGGTGGAGAGACCCAGTACTTC.

This chain links TRBV19 with TRBJ2-7; TRBD1 agrees at 10 bases. The V gene's germline CDR1 is LNHDA and CDR2 SQIVND (reference sequence). The CDR3 consists of 15 residues. V lost 8 bases and J lost 7; bases outside the gene matches: 14. CDR3 sequence reads: CASCTTGTGESEQYF. In nucleotides, the CDR3 is TGTGCCAGTTGTACGACCGGGACAGGGGAAAGTGAGCAGTACTTC.

The chain is built from TRBV6-5 and TRBJ1-1; possible D gene TRBD1, 5 bases. The CDR3 extends over 13 amino acids. CDR1 is MNHEY, CDR2 SVGAGI, per germline. V lost 6 bases, J lost 1 base, and 9 bases lay in between. CDR3 DNA: TGTGCCAGCAGCGACGGGGGGAACACTGAAGCTTTCTTT. Amino acids: CASSDGGNTEAFF.

The chain has TRBV12-3 or TRBV12-4 and TRBJ1-1; 7 bases agree with TRBD1. The length of the CDR3 is 13 residues. J gave up 5 bases and V 7 bases, and 7 bases lay outside the gene matches. In DNA form, the CDR3 reads TGTGCCAGCAACCGACAGGGTCAAACTGAAGCTTTCTTT. It encodes CASNRQGQTEAFF.

The chain combines TRBV29-1 with TRBJ2-7, with 8 bases matching TRBD1. Per germline, CDR1 SQVTM and CDR2 ANQGSEA. Trimming at V came to 5 bases and at J to 6 bases, leaving 12 bases not matched to a gene. The CDR3 has 14 amino acids. This chain's CDR3 is CSVSGQGPRSEQYF. CDR3 in DNA: TGCAGCGTTTCCGGACAGGGCCCCAGATCCGAGCAGTACTTC.

J is TRBJ1-2 and V is TRBV27; 9 nucleotides match TRBD1. CDR3 length equals 15 residues. In germline, CDR1 is MNHEY, CDR2 SMNVEV (reference sequence). The V segment lost 2 bases and the J segment 7 bases; nucleotides outside the gene matches: 8. The CDR3 DNA reads as TGTGCCAGCAGTTTAACAACAGGGGGCAAAAGTGGCTACACCTTC. Its protein is CASSLTTGGKSGYTF.

There are a few counts of this clone. The sample holds other DNA sequences that translate to the same CDR3. The rearrangement links TRBV11-2 to TRBJ2-7, with 9 nucleotides matching TRBD1. J was trimmed by 2 bases and V by 1 base; bases with no gene match: 0. The CDR3 sequence is 14 residues long. Per germline, CDR1 SGHAT and CDR2 FQNNGV. CDR3 sequence: CASSLGQGAYEQYF. The DNA of the CDR3 is TGTGCCAGCAGCTTAGGACAGGGGGCCTACGAGCAGTACTTC. Full variable domain (missing parts from reference TRBV11-2 and TRBJ2-7): EAGVAQSPRYKIIEKRQSVAFWCNPISGHATLYWYQQILGQGPKLLIQFQNNGVVDDSQLPKDRFSAERLKGVDSTLKIQPAKLEDSAVYLCASSLGQGAYEQYFGPGTRLTVT.

The chain recombines TRBV5-8 with TRBJ2-1; weak D call: TRBD2 (5 bases). CDR3 length: 16 residues. The ends were cut back, 1 base at V and 6 bases at J, with 17 bases in the middle. Per germline, CDR1 SGHTS and CDR2 YDEGEE. The CDR3 sequence is CASSLSGRPKLNEQFF. The DNA for the CDR3 is TGTGCCAGCAGCTTGTCGGGGAGACCGAAACTCAATGAGCAGTTCTTC. Full variable domain (remainder filled in from reference TRBV5-8 and TRBJ2-1): EAGVTQSPTHLIKTRGQQATLRCSPISGHTSVYWYQQALGLGLQFLLWYDEGEERNRGNFPPRFSGRQFPNYSSELNVNALELEDSALYLCASSLSGRPKLNEQFFGPGTRLTVL.

The chain couples TRBV9 to TRBJ1-1; 7 bases align to TRBD1. With V trimmed by 8 bases and J by 5 bases, 9 bases remained unmatched. The germline V gene encodes CDR1 SGDLS and CDR2 YYNGEE. The CDR3 spans 13 residues. The CDR3 protein is CASGTGDATEAFF. The CDR3 DNA reads as TGTGCCAGTGGAACAGGGGACGCAACTGAAGCTTTCTTT.

The chain couples TRBV18 to TRBJ1-2, with unresolved D. V lost 2 bases to trimming and J lost 6 bases, with 10 bases between them. CDR3 size: 13 residues. From germline, CDR1 is KGHSH and CDR2 LQKENI. In DNA form, the CDR3 reads TGTGCCAGCTCACCAAGGCGGTCCCATGGCTACACCTTC. It translates to CASSPRRSHGYTF.

The chain couples TRBV2 to TRBJ2-1, with TRBD1 identical over 8 bases. V shed 6 bases and J 1 base; nucleotides not matched to a gene: 2. CDR3 length equals 14 residues. Germline assignment: CDR1 SNHLY and CDR2 FYNNEI. DNA for the CDR3: TGTGCCAGCAGGAGGACAGGGTCCTACAATGAGCAGTTCTTC. Protein product: CASRRTGSYNEQFF.

This clone has a single count. The chain couples TRBV12-5 to TRBJ2-1; 8 bases map to TRBD2. V dropped 0 bases and J dropped 2; count of bases not matched to a gene: 6. This CDR3 has 17 residues. CDR1 and CDR2 from the germline V gene are LGHNT and FRNRAP. CDR3: CASGLVSVRGAYNEQFF. The CDR3 coding sequence is TGTGCTAGTGGTTTGGTATCTGTGCGGGGGGCCTACAATGAGCAGTTCTTC. The full variable domain, in which reference TRBV12-5 and TRBJ2-1 provide the parts outside the CDR3, is DARVTQTPRHKVTEMGQEVTMRCQPILGHNTVFWYRQTMMQGLELLAYFRNRAPLDDSGMPKDRFSAEMPDATLATLKIQPSEPRDSAVYFCASGLVSVRGAYNEQFFGPGTRLTVL.

V gene TRBV6-5 combines with J gene TRBJ1-2, with 9 nucleotides matching TRBD1. The CDR3 is 13 residues long. V shed 5 bases and J 6 bases; nucleotides not matched to a gene: 4. Germline V lookup: CDR1 MNHEY, CDR2 SVGAGI. The CDR3 bases are TGTGCCAGCAGTCGGGGACAGGGTAATGGCTACACCTTC. This encodes CASSRGQGNGYTF.

The chain joins TRBV5-1 to TRBJ2-3, with D possibly TRBD2 on 5 matching bases. From germline, CDR1 is SGHRS and CDR2 YFSETQ. V was trimmed by 0 bases and J by 1 base, leaving 12 bases between them. The CDR3 has 16 residues. The CDR3 loop is CASSLETGRGTDTQYF. The CDR3 DNA reads TGCGCCAGCAGCTTGGAGACGGGGAGAGGCACAGATACGCAGTATTTT.

This chain connects TRBV27 to TRBJ1-2; D is ambiguous. Germline values: CDR1 MNHEY, CDR2 SMNVEV (reference sequence). The CDR3 runs 14 residues. Deletions cut 1 base from V and 10 bases from J, with 16 bases between. CDR3 bases: TGTGCCAGCAGTTTATGGGGAAATGGGGAGGACTACACCTTC. This gives the protein CASSLWGNGEDYTF.

The J gene is TRBJ2-2, the V gene TRBV5-6; the match to TRBD2 covers 10 bases. CDR1 SGHDT and CDR2 YYEEEE come from the germline V gene. CDR3 length: 16 residues. Trimming cost V 2 bases and J 5 bases; bases outside gene matches: 6. The CDR3 bases are TGTGCCAGCAGCTTTCCTAGCGGGGGCCGGACCGGGGAGCTGTTTTTT. Its translation is CASSFPSGGRTGELFF.